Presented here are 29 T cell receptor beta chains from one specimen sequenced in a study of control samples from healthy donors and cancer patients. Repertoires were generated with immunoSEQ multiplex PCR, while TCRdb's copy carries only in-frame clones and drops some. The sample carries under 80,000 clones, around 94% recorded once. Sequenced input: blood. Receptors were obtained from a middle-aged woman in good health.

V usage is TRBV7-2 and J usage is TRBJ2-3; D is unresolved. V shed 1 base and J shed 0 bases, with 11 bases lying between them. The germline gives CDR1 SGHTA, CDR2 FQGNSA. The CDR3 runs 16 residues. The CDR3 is CASSLGTIISTDTQYF. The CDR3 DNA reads TGTGCCAGCAGCTTAGGGACCATCATTAGCACAGATACGCAGTATTTT. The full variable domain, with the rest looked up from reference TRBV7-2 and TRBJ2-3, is GAGVSQSPSNKVTEKGKDVELRCDPISGHTALYWYRQSLGQGLEFLIYFQGNSAPDKSGLPSDRFSAERTGGSVSTLTIQRTQQEDSAVYLCASSLGTIISTDTQYFGPGTRLTVL.

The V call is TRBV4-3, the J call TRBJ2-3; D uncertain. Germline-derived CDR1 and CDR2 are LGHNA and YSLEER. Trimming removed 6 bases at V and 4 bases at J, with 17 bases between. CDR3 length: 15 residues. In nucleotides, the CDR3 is TGCGCCAGCAGGGCGTCTGGCTTGGGCGCAGATACGCAGTATTTT. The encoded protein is CASRASGLGADTQYF.

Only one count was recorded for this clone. CDR3 protein: CAWSGKTGETQYF. The CDR3 DNA sequence: TGTGCCTGGAGCGGGAAAACGGGAGAGACCCAGTACTTC. The chain uses TRBV30 and TRBJ2-5; weak D call: TRBD2 (5 bases). CDR1 GTSNPN and CDR2 SVGIG come from the germline V gene (reference sequence). This CDR3 has 13 amino acids. V lost 3 bases and J lost 4, with 12 bases in between.

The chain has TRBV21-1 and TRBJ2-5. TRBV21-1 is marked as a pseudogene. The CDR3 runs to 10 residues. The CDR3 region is CAREGHSKYF. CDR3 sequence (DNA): TGTGCCAGAGAAGGGCATTCGAAGTACTTC.

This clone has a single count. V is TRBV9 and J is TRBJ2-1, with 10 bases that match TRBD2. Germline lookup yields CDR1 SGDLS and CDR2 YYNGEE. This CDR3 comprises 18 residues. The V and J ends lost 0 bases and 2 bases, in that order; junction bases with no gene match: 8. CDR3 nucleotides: TGTGCCAGCAGCGTAGGTAGCGGGGGGCCCCTCACCTACAATGAGCAGTTCTTC. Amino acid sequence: CASSVGSGGPLTYNEQFF.

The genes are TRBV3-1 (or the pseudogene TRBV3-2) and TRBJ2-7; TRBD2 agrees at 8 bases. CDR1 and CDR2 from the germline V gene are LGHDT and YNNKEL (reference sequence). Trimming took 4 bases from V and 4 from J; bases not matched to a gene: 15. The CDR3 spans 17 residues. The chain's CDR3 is CASSPTNMGLGKYEQYF. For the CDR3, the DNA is TGTGCCAGCAGCCCTACCAATATGGGACTAGGTAAATACGAGCAGTACTTC.

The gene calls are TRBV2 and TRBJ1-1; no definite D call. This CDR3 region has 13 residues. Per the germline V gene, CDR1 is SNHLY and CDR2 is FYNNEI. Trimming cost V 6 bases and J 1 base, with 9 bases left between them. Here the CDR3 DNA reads TGTGCCAGCAGCCAAGACTCGAACACTGAAGCTTTCTTT. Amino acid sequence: CASSQDSNTEAFF.

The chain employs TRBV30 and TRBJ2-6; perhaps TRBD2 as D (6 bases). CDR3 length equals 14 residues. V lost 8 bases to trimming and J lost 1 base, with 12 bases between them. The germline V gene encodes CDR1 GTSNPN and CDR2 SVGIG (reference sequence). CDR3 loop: CAGGVNSGANVLTF. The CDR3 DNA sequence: TGTGCCGGAGGGGTAAATTCTGGGGCCAACGTCCTGACTTTC.

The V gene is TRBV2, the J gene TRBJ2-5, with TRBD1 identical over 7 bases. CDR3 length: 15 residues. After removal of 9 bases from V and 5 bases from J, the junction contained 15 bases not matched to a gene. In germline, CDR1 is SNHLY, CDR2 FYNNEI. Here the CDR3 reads CARRVFGTADETQYF. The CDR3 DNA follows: TGTGCCAGGCGCGTTTTCGGGACAGCGGACGAGACCCAGTACTTC. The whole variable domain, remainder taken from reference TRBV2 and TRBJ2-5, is EPEVTQTPSHQVTQMGQEVILRCVPISNHLYFYWYRQILGQKVEFLVSFYNNEISEKSEIFDDQFSVERPDGSNFTLKIRSTKLEDSAMYFCARRVFGTADETQYFGPGTRLLVL.

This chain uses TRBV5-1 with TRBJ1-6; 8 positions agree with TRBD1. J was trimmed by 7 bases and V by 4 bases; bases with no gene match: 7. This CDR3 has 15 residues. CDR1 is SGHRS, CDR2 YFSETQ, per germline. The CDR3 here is CASSNLRGPNSPLHF. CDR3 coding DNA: TGCGCCAGCAGCAATCTCAGGGGGCCGAATTCACCCCTCCACTTT.

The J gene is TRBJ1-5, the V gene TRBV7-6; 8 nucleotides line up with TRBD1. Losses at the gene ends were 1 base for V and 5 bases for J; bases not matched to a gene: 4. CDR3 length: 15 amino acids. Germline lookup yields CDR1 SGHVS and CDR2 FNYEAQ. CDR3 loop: CASSLEDRDYQPQHF. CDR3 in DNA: TGTGCCAGCAGCTTAGAGGACAGGGATTATCAGCCCCAGCATTTT.

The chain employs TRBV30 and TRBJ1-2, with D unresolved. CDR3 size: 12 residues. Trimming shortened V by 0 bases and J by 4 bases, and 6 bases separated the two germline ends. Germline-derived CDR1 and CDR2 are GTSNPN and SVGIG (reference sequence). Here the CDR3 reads CAWSVRLYGYTF. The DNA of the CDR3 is TGTGCCTGGAGTGTACGTCTCTATGGCTACACCTTC.

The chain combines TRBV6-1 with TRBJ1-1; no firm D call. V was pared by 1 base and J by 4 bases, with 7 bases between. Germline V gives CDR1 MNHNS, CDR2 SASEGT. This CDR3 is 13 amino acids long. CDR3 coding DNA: TGTGCCAGCAGTGAAGTGGTTGGCACTGAAGCTTTCTTT. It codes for CASSEVVGTEAFF.

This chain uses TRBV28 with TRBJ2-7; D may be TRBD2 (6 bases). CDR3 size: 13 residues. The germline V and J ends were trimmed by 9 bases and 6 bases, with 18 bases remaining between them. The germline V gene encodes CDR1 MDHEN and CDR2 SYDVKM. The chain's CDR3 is CASKWGAGTEQYF. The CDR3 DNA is TGTGCCAGTAAATGGGGTGCGGGGACCGAGCAGTACTTC.

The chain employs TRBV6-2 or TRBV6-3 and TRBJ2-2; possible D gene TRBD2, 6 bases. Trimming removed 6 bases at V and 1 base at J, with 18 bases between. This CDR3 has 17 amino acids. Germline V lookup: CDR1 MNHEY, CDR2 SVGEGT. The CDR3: CASSPILNSGNTGELFF. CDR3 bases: TGTGCCAGCAGCCCGATCCTGAATAGCGGGAACACCGGGGAGCTGTTTTTT.

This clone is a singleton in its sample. The CDR3, as DNA: TGTGCCAGCAGCGTAGGGCCCTTGAACACTGAAGCTTTCTTT. This encodes CASSVGPLNTEAFF. The V gene is TRBV9, the J gene TRBJ1-1; D gene ambiguous. Germline loops: CDR1 SGDLS, CDR2 YYNGEE. The V end was cut by 0 bases, the J end by 0 bases, with 6 bases between. The CDR3 is 14 amino acids.

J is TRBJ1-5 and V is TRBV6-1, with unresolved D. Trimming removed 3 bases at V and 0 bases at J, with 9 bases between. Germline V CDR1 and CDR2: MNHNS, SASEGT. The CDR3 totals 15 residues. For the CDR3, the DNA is TGTGCCAGCAGTGAGACACTCTATAGCAATCAGCCCCAGCATTTT. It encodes CASSETLYSNQPQHF.

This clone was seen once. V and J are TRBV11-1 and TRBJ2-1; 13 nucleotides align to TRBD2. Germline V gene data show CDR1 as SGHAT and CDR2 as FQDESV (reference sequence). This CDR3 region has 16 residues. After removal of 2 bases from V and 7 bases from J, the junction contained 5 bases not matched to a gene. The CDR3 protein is CASSLPGLAGSNEQFF. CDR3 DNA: TGTGCCAGCAGCTTACCGGGACTAGCGGGGAGTAATGAGCAGTTCTTC.

The CDR3 bases are TGTGCCAGCAGCTTCCGGGGAGGTGGGTACAATGAGCAGTTCTTC. It is translated as CASSFRGGGYNEQFF. V usage is TRBV5-4 and J usage is TRBJ2-1; possible D gene TRBD2, 6 bases. Germline CDR1 reads SGHNT; CDR2 reads YYREEE (reference sequence). The CDR3 contains 15 residues. Trimming pared 2 bases from V and 4 bases from J, leaving 13 bases between.

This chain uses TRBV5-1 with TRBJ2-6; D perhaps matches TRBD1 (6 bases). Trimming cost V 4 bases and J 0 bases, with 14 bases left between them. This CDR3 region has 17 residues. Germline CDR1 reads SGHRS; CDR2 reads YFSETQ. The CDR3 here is CASSPTTGNSGANVLTF. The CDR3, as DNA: TGCGCCAGCAGCCCAACGACAGGCAACTCTGGGGCCAACGTCCTGACTTTC.

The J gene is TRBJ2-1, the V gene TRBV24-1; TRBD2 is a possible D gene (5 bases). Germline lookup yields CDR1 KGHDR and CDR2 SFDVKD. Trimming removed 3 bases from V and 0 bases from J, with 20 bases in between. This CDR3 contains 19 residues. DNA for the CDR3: TGTGCCACCAGTGATCAACCTCCTCTGAGGGAGAACTCCTACAATGAGCAGTTCTTC. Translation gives CATSDQPPLRENSYNEQFF.

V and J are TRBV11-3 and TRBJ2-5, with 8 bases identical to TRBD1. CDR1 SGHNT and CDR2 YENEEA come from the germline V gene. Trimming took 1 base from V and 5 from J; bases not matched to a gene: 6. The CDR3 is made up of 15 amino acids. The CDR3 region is CASSLGARGQETQYF. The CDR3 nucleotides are TGTGCCAGCAGCTTAGGAGCCAGGGGGCAGGAGACCCAGTACTTC.

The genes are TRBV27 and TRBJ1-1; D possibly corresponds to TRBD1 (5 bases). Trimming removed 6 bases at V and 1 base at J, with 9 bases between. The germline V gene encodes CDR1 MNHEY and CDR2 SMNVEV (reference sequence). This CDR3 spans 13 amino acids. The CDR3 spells CASSKTGNTEAFF. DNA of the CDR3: TGTGCCAGCAGCAAAACAGGGAACACTGAAGCTTTCTTT.

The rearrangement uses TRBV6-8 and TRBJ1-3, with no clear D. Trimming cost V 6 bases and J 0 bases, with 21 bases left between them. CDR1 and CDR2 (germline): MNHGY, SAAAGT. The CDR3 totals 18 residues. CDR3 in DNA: TGTGCCAGCAGAACGACCCTCGAGTCACTGGGCTCTGGAAACACCATATATTTT. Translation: CASRTTLESLGSGNTIYF.

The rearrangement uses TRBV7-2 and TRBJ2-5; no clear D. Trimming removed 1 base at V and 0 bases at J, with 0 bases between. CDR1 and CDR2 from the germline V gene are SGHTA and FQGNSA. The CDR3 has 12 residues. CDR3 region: CASSLDQETQYF. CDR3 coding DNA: TGTGCCAGCAGCTTAGACCAAGAGACCCAGTACTTC. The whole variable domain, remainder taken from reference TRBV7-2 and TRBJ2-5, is GAGVSQSPSNKVTEKGKDVELRCDPISGHTALYWYRQSLGQGLEFLIYFQGNSAPDKSGLPSDRFSAERTGGSVSTLTIQRTQQEDSAVYLCASSLDQETQYFGPGTRLLVL.

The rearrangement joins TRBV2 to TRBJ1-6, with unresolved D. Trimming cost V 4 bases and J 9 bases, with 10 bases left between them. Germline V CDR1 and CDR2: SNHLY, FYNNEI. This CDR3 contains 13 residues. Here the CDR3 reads CASSAEGTSPLHF. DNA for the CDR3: TGTGCCAGCAGTGCAGAGGGTACTTCACCCCTCCACTTT.

The CDR3 protein is CASSLARGGFSYGYTF. The DNA for the CDR3 is TGCGCCAGCAGCTTGGCACGCGGGGGATTTAGCTATGGCTACACCTTC. The chain combines TRBV5-1 with TRBJ1-2; D possibly corresponds to TRBD1 (5 bases). CDR3 length: 16 residues. The ends were cut back, 0 bases at V and 4 bases at J, with 16 bases in the middle. The germline V gene encodes CDR1 SGHRS and CDR2 YFSETQ. Full variable domain (remainder filled in from reference TRBV5-1 and TRBJ1-2): KAGVTQTPRYLIKTRGQQVTLSCSPISGHRSVSWYQQTPGQGLQFLFEYFSETQRNKGNFPGRFSGRQFSNSRSEMNVSTLELGDSALYLCASSLARGGFSYGYTFGSGTRLTVV.

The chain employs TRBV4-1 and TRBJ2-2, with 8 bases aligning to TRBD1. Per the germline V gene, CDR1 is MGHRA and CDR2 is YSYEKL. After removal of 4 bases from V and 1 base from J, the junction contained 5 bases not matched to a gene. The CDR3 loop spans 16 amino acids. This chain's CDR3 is CASSLSGQGNTGELFF. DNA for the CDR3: TGCGCCAGCAGCCTTTCCGGACAGGGGAACACCGGGGAGCTGTTTTTT.

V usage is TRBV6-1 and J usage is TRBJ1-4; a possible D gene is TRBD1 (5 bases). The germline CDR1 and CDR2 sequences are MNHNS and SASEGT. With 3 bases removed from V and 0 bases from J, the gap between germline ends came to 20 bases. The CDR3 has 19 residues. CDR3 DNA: TGTGCCAGCAGTGAGCTCTTGGGGCAGCGTATTGCAACTAATGAAAAACTGTTTTTT. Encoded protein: CASSELLGQRIATNEKLFF.